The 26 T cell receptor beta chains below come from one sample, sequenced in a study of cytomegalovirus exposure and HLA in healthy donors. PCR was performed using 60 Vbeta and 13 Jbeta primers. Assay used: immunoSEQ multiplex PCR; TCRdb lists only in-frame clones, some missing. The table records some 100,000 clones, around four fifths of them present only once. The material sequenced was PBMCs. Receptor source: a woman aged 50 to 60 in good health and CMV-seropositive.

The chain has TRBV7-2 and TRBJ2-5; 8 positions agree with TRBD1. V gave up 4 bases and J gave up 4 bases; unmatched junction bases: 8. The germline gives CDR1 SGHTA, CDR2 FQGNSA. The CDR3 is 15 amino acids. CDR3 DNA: TGTGCCAGCAGCTACCGGACAGGGCGAGTAGAGACCCAGTACTTC. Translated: CASSYRTGRVETQYF. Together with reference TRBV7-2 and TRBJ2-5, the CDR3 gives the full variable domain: GAGVSQSPSNKVTEKGKDVELRCDPISGHTALYWYRQSLGQGLEFLIYFQGNSAPDKSGLPSDRFSAERTGGSVSTLTIQRTQQEDSAVYLCASSYRTGRVETQYFGPGTRLLVL.

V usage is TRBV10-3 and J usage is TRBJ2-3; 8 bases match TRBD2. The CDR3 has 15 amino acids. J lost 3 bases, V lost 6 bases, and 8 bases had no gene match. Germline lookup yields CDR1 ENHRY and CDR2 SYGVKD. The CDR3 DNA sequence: TGTGCCATCAGGGACCCCGGGACTAGAACAGATACGCAGTATTTT. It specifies CAIRDPGTRTDTQYF.

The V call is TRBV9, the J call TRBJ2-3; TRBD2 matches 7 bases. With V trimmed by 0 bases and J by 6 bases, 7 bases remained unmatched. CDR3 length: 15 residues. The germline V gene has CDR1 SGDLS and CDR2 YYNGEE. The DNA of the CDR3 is TGTGCCAGCAGCGTAGGCGGGAGTTGGGGGGATACGCAGTATTTT. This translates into CASSVGGSWGDTQYF.

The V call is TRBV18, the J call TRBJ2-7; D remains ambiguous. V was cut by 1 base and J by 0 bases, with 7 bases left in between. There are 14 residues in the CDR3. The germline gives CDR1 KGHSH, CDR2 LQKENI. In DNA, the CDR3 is TGTGCCAGCTCACCACTCGTTAGCTCCTACGAGCAGTACTTC. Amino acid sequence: CASSPLVSSYEQYF.

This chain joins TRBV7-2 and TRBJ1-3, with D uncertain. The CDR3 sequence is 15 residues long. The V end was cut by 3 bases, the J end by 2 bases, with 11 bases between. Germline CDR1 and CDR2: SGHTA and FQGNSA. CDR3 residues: CASSFGVKPGNTIYF. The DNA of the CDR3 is TGTGCCAGCAGCTTTGGTGTTAAGCCTGGAAACACCATATATTTT.

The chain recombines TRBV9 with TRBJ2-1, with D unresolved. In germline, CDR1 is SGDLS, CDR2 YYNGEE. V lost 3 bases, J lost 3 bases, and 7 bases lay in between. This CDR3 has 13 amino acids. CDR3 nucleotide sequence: TGTGCCAGCAGCGCGTACAACTACAATGAGCAGTTCTTC. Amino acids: CASSAYNYNEQFF.

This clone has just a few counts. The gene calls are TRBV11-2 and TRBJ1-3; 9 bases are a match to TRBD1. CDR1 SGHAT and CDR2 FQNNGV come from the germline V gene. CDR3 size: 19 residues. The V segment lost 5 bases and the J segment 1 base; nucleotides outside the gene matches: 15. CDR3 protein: CASSARPGGDRESGNTIYF. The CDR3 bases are TGTGCCAGCAGCGCCCGGCCGGGGGGGGACAGGGAATCTGGAAACACCATATATTTT.

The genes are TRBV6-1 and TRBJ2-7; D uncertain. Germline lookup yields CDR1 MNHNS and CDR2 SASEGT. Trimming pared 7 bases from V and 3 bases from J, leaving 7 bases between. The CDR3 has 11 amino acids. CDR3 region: CASKSYYEQYF. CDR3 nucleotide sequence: TGTGCCAGCAAGAGCTACTACGAGCAGTACTTC.

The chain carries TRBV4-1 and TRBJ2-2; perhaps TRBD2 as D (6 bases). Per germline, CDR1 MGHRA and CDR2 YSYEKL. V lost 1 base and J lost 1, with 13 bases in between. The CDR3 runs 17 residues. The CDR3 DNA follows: TGCGCCAGCAGCCAAGCCCCTTTGGGGGGGAACACCGGGGAGCTGTTTTTT. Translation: CASSQAPLGGNTGELFF.

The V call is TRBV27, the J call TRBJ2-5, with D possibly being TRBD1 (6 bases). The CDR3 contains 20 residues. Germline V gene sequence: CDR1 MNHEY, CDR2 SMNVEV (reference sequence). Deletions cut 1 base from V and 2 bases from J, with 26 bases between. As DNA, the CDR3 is TGTGCCAGCAGTTTATACGGCAGGGGTTGGGGGTATACCGATCAAGAGACCCAGTACTTC. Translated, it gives CASSLYGRGWGYTDQETQYF.

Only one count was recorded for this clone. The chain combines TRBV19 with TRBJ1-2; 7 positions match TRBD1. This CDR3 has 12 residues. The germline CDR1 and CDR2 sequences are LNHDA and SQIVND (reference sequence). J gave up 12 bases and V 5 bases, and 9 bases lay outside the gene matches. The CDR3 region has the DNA TGTGCCAGTAGTGAATCCGGGACAGATGACACCTTC. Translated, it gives CASSESGTDDTF.

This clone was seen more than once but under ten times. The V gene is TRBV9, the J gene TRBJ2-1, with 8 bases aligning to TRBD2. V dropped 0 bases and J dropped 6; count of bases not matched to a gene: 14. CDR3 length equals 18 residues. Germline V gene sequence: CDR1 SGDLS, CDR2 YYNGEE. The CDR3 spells CASSVGRGAGTSANEQFF. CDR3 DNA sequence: TGTGCCAGCAGCGTAGGGAGGGGGGCAGGGACTAGTGCCAATGAGCAGTTCTTC.

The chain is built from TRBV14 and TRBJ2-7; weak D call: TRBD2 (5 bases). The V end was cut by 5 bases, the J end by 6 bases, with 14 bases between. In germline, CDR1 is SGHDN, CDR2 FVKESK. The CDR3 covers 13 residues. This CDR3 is CASSSVRVGEQYF. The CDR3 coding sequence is TGTGCCAGCAGCTCCGTGCGGGTGGGCGAGCAGTACTTC.

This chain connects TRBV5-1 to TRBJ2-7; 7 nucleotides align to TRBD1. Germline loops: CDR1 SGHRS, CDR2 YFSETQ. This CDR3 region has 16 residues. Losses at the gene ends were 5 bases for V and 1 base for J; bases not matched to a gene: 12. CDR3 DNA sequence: TGCGCCAGCAGATCCTCCAGGGGACAGTCTTCCTACGAGCAGTACTTC. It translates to CASRSSRGQSSYEQYF.

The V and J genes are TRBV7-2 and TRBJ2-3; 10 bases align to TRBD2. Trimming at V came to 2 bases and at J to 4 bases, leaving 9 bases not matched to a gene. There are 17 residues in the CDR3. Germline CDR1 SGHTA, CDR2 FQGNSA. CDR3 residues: CASSLLPRTSGADTQYF. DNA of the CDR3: TGTGCCAGCAGCTTACTCCCGAGGACTAGCGGCGCAGATACGCAGTATTTT.

The CDR3 loop reads CASSASAATYEQYF. CDR3 DNA sequence: TGTGCCAGCAGTGCCTCAGCGGCTACCTACGAGCAGTACTTC. The V gene is TRBV6-1, the J gene TRBJ2-7; maybe TRBD2 (5 bases). V was cut by 4 bases and J by 2 bases, with 12 bases left in between. Germline-derived CDR1 and CDR2 are MNHNS and SASEGT. CDR3 size: 14 residues.

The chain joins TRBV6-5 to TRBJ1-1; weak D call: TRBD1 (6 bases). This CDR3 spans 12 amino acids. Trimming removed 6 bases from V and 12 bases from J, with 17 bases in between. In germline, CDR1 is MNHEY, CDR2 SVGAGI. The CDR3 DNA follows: TGTGCCAGCAGGGGGGCCGTCGAGTACCCTTTCTTT. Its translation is CASRGAVEYPFF.

Here the CDR3 DNA reads TGTGCCAGCAGCAAAGGGTCAGGAACAAATGAGCAGTTCTTC. This translates into CASSKGSGTNEQFF. The chain uses TRBV21-1 and TRBJ2-1; the listed D gene, TRBD1, was not tested against the DNA. TRBV21-1 is deemed a pseudogene. The length of the CDR3 is 14 residues.

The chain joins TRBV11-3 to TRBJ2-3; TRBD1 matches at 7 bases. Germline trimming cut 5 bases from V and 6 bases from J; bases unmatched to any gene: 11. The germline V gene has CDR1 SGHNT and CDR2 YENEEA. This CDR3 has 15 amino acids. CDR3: CASSPRDSPTDTQYF. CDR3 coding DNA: TGTGCCAGCAGCCCTAGGGACAGCCCAACGGATACGCAGTATTTT.

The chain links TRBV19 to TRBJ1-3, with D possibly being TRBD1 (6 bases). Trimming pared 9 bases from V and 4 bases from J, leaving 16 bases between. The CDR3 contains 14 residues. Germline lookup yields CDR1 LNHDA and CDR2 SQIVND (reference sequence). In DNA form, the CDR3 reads TGTGCCAGCCGGGCAGGGGTGGACGGAAACACCATATATTTT. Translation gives CASRAGVDGNTIYF.

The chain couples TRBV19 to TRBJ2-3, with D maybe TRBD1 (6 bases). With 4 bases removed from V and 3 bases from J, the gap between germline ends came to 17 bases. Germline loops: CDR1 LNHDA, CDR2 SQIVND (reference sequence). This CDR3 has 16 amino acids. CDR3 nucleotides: TGTGCCAGTAGTACTGACCTCGACAGGTTTACAGATACGCAGTATTTT. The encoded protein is CASSTDLDRFTDTQYF.

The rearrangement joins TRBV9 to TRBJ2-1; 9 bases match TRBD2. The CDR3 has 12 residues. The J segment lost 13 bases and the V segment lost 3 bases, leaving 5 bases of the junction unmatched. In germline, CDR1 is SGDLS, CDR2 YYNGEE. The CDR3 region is CASSDSGSQQFF. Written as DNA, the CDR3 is TGTGCCAGCAGCGATAGCGGGAGTCAACAGTTCTTC.

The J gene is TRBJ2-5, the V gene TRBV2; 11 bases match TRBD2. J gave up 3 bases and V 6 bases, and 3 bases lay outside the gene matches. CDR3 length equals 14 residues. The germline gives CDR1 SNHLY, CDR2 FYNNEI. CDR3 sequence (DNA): TGTGCCAGCAGCGCGACTAGCGGGGAAGAGACCCAGTACTTC. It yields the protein CASSATSGEETQYF.

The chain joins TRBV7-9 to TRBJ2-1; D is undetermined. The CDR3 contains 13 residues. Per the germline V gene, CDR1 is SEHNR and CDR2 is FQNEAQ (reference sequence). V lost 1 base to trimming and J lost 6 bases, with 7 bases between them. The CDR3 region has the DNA TGTGCCAGCAGCTTAGACACGGGCAATGAGCAGTTCTTC. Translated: CASSLDTGNEQFF.

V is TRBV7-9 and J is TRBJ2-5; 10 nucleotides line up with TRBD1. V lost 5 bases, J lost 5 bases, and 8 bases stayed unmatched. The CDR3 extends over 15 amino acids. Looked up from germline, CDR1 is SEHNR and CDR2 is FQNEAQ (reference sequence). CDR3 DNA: TGTGCCAGCAGCCTGACAGGGGGCCGCCGGGAGACCCAGTACTTC. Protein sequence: CASSLTGGRRETQYF.

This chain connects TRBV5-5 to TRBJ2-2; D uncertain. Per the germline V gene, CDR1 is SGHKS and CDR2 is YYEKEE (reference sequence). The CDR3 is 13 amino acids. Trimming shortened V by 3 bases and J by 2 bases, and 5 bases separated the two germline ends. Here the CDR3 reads CASSSSNTGELFF. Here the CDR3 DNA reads TGTGCCAGCAGCTCCTCTAACACCGGGGAGCTGTTTTTT. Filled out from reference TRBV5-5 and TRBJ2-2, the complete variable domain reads DAGVTQSPTHLIKTRGQQVTLRCSPISGHKSVSWYQQVLGQGPQFIFQYYEKEERGRGNFPDRFSARQFPNYSSELNVNALLLGDSALYLCASSSSNTGELFFGEGSRLTVL.